This T cell receptor beta chain was captured in a study of a mutant IDH1 vaccine in newly diagnosed glioma. Specified time point: week 23, last vaccination. Mutant IDH1 20-mer peptide, at 300 ug, made up each vaccine dose, with topical imiquimod. This CDR3 has 15 residues. Trimming removed 1 base at V and 4 bases at J, with 10 bases between. Germline values: CDR1 SGHVS, CDR2 FQNEAQ. This table comes from immunoSEQ multiplex PCR, and its TCRdb copy is limited to in-frame clones, with some not included. The sample has about 55,000 clones, 80% seen once; the top ten hold more than 5%. In regard to this clone: Antigen: not known.

The J gene is TRBJ2-2, the V gene TRBV7-8, with no clear D. The origin of this receptor is a man aged 35-49 years with glioma. Sequenced here: PBMCs, sampled from a glioma patient whose treatment included an IDH1 peptide vaccine. The CDR3 spells CASSLVWSGTGELFF. The CDR3, as DNA: TGTGCCAGCAGCTTAGTCTGGTCCGGCACCGGGGAGCTGTTTTTT.